This note documents a single T cell receptor beta chain sequence. These data originate in a study of blood T cell repertoires in COVID-19. Study summary: Acute and convalescent COVID-19 samples came from the United States, Italy and Spain. Sample material is recorded as cDNA or gDNA derived from T cells, B-cell-depleted T cells, or PBMCs.

The CDR3 totals 13 residues. The germline CDR1 and CDR2 sequences are KGHDR and SFDVKD. The ends lost 4 bases at V and 3 bases at J; junction bases unmatched: 2. Libraries were prepared by immunoSEQ multiplex PCR; TCRdb keeps only in-frame clonotypes and omits some of them. The sample includes over 55,000 clones, about four fifths seen only once; the top ten take roughly 22%. The rearrangement uses TRBV24-1 and TRBJ2-7; TRBD2 agrees at 7 bases. Sample: peripheral blood. This receptor was taken from a woman aged 55-69 years with acute or convalescent COVID-19. CDR3 DNA: TGTGCCACCAGTGAGGGACTACACTACGAGCAGTACTTC. Translating it yields CATSEGLHYEQYF.